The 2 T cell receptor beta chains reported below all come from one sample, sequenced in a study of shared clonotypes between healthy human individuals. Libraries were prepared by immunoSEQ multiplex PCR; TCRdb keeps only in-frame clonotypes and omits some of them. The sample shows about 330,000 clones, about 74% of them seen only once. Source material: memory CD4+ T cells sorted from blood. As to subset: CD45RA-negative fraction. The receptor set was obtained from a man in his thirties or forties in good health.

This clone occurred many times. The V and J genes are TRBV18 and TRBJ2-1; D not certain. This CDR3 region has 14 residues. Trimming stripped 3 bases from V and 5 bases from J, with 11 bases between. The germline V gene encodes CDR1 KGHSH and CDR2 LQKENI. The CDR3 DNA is TGTGCCAGCTCACCGCAATTTCAGGACAATGAGCAGTTCTTC. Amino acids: CASSPQFQDNEQFF.

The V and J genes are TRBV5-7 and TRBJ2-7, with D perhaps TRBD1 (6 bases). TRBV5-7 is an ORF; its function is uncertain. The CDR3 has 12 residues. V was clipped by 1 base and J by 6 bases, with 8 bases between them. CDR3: CASSLMGAEQYF. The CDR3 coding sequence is TGTGCCAGCAGCTTGATGGGGGCCGAGCAGTACTTC.